The present entry profiles one T cell receptor beta chain with its context. Antigen: not known. This sample stems from a study of graft-versus-host responses after intestinal transplantation. On the study more broadly: Induction using anti-thymocyte globulin, followed by tacrolimus and steroids for roughly 3 years, was given to all recipients.

Measured with immunoSEQ multiplex PCR; TCRdb has only the in-frame clones, and not every one. The sample yields about 90,000 clones, roughly 90% seen once. The CDR3 length is 14 residues. Germline trimming cut 3 bases from V and 8 bases from J; bases unmatched to any gene: 5. From germline, CDR1 is KGHSH and CDR2 LQKENI. The V gene is TRBV18, the J gene TRBJ2-1; TRBD2 agrees at 9 bases. The TCR originated in a human donor who received an intestinal transplant. The sequencing here drew on unstimulated CD4+ T cells sorted from spleen or lymph node cells, taken before intestinal transplant. CDR3 in amino acids: CASSPREGRDEQFF. CDR3 nucleotide sequence: TGTGCCAGCTCACCGCGGGAGGGCCGCGATGAGCAGTTCTTC.